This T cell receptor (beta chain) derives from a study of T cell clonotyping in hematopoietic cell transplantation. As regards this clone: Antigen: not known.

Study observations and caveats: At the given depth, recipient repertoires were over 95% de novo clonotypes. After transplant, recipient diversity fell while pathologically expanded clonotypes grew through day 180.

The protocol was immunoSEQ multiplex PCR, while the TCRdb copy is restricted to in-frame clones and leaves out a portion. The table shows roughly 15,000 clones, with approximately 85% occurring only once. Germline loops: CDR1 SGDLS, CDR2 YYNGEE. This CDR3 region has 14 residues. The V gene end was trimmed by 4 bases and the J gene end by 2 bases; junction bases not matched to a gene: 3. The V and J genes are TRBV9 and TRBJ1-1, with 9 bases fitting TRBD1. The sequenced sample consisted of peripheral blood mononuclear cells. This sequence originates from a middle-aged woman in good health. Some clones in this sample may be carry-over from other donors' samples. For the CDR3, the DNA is TGTGCCAGCAGCTCGGGACAGGGAAACACTGAAGCTTTCTTT. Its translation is CASSSGQGNTEAFF.